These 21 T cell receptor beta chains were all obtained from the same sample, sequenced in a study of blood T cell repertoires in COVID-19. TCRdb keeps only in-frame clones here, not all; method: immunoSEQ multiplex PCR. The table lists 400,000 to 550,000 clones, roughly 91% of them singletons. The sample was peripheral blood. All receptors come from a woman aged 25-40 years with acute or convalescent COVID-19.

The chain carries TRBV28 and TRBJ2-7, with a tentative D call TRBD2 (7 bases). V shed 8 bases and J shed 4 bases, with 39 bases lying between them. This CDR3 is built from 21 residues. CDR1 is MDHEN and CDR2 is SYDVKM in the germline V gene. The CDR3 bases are TGTGCCAGCCCTTTTTCGGGGGGAGGCGGGGGCACGCTCGAGTGTTTTTACGAGCAGTACTTC. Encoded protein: CASPFSGGGGGTLECFYEQYF. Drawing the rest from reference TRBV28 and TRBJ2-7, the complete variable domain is DVKVTQSSRYLVKRTGEKVFLECVQDMDHENMFWYRQDPGLGLRLIYFSYDVKMKEKGDIPEGYSVSREKKERFSLILESASTNQTSMYLCASPFSGGGGGTLECFYEQYFGPGTRLTVT.

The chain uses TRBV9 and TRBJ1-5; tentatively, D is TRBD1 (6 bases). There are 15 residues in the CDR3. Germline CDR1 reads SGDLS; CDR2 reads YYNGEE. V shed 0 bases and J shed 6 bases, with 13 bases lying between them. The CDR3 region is CASSVEPGASQPQHF. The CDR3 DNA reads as TGTGCCAGCAGCGTAGAGCCAGGGGCTTCTCAGCCCCAGCATTTT.

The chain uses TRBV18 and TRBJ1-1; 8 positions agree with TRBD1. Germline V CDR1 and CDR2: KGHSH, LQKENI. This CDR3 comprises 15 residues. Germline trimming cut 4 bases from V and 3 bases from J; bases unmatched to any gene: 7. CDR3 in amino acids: CASSLRGQGDTEAFF. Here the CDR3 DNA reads TGTGCCAGCTCACTTCGCGGACAGGGCGACACTGAAGCTTTCTTT.

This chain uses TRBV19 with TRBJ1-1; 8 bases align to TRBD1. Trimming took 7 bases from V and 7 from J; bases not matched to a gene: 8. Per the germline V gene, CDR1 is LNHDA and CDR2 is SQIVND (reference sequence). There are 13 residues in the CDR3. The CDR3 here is CASTLGQVGEAFF. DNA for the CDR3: TGTGCCAGTACCTTGGGACAGGTGGGTGAAGCTTTCTTT.

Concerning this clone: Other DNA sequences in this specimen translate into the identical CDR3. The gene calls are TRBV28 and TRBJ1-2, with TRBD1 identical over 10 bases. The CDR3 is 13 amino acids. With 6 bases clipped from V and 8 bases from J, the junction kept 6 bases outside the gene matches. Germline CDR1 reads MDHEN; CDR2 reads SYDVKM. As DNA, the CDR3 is TGTGCCAGCAGCTTAGGACAGGGGGACGGCTACACCTTC. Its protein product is CASSLGQGDGYTF.

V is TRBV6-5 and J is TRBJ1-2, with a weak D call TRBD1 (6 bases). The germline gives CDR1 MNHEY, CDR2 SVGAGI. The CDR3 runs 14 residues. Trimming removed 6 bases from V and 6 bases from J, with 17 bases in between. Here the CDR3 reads CASSDQGKLHGYTF. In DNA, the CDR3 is TGTGCCAGCAGCGATCAGGGGAAACTTCATGGCTACACCTTC.

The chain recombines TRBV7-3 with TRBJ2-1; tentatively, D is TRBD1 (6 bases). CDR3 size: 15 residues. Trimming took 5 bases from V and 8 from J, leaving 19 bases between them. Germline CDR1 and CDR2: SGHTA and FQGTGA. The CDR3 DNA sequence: TGTGCCAGCAGCATACAGGGTACCTCTTTCGATGAGCAGTTCTTC. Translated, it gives CASSIQGTSFDEQFF.

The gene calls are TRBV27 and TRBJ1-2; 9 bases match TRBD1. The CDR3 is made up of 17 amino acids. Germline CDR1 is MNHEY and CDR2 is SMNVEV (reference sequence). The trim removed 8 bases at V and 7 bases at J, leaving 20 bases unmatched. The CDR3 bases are TGTGCCAGCTCCAAGGGGGGTGGGACAGGGTTTCTTGGTGGCTACACCTTC. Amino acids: CASSKGGGTGFLGGYTF.

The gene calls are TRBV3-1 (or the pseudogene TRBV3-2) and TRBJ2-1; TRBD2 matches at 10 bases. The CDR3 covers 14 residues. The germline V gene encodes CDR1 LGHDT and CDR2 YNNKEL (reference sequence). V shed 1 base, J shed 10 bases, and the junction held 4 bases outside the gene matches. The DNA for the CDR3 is TGTGCCAGCAGCCAAGTAAGCGGGGGGGGCGAGCAGTTCTTC. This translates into CASSQVSGGGEQFF.

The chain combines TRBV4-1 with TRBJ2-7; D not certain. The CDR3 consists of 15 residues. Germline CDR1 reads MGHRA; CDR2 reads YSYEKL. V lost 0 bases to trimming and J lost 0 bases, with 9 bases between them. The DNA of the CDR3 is TGCGCCAGCAGCCAAGACAGGCCTACCTCCTACGAGCAGTACTTC. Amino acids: CASSQDRPTSYEQYF.

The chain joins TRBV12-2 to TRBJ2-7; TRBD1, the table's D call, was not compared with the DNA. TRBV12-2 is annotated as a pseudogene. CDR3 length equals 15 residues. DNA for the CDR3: TGTGCAAGTCGCTTATTGGGACAGCCGCTATACGAGCAGTACTTC. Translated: CASRLLGQPLYEQYF.

In DNA, the CDR3 is TGTGCCAGCAGCTTAGAGGGACAGGGGAGCACAGATACGCAGTATTTT. Residues: CASSLEGQGSTDTQYF. The chain is built from TRBV11-1 and TRBJ2-3; 10 bases are a match to TRBD1. The junction had 1 base not matched to a gene; V was cut back by 1 base and J by 0 bases. CDR3 length equals 16 residues. Germline CDR1 is SGHAT and CDR2 is FQDESV (reference sequence).

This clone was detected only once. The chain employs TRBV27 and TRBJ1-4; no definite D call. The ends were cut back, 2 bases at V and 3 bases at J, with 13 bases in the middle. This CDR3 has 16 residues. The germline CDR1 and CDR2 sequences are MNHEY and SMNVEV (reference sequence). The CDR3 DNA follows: TGTGCCAGCAGTTTACTGAGCGGCAAGGCTAATGAAAAACTGTTTTTT. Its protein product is CASSLLSGKANEKLFF.

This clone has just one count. The CDR3 nucleotides are TGCGCCAGCAGCTTGGGTGACAGGGGGCTAGTAGCTTTCTTT. Amino acids: CASSLGDRGLVAFF. V is TRBV5-1 and J is TRBJ1-1; 10 bases are a match to TRBD1. This CDR3 has 14 amino acids. Germline-derived CDR1 and CDR2 are SGHRS and YFSETQ. The J segment lost 10 bases and the V segment lost 0 bases, leaving 6 bases of the junction unmatched.

The CDR3 spells CASRRGGLSTEAFF. The CDR3 DNA reads as TGTGCCAGCAGGCGGGGTGGACTTTCCACTGAAGCTTTCTTT. The chain recombines TRBV28 with TRBJ1-1, with no clear D. CDR1 MDHEN and CDR2 SYDVKM come from the germline V gene. V was cut by 6 bases and J by 4 bases, with 15 bases left in between. The CDR3 has 14 residues.

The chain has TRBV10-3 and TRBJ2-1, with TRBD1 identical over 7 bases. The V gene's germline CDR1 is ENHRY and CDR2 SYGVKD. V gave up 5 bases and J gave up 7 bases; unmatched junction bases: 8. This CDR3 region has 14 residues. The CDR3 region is CAISSRDRVNEQFF. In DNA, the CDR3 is TGTGCCATCAGTTCCCGAGACAGGGTTAATGAGCAGTTCTTC.

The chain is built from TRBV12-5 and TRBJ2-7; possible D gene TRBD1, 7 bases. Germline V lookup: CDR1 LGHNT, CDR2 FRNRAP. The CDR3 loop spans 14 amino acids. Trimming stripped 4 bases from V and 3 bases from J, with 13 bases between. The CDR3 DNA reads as TGTGCTAGTGGTTGGAGGGACAGATTCTACGAGCAGTACTTC. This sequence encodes CASGWRDRFYEQYF.

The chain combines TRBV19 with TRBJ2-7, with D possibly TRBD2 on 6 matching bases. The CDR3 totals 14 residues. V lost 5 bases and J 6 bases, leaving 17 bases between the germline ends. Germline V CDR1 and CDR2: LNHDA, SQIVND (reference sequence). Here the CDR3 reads CASSRIGGASEQYF. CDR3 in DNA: TGTGCCAGTAGTCGAATCGGGGGAGCAAGCGAGCAGTACTTC.

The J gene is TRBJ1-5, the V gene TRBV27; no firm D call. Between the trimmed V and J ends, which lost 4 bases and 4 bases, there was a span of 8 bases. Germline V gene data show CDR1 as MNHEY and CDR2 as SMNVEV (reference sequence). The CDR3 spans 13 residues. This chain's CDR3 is CASSSSPNQPQHF. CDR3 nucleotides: TGTGCCAGCAGTTCGTCTCCTAATCAGCCCCAGCATTTT.

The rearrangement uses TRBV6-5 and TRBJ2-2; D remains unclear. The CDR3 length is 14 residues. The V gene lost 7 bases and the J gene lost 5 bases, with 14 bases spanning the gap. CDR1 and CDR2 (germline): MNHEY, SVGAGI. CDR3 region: CASTDSLRTGELFF. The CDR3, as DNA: TGTGCCAGCACCGATTCGCTTCGGACCGGGGAGCTGTTTTTT.

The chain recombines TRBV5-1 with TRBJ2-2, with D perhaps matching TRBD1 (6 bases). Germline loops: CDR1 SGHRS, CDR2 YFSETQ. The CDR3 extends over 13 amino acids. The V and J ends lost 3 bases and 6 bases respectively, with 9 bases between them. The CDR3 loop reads CASSSQGPGELFF. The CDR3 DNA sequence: TGCGCCAGCAGCTCACAGGGTCCCGGGGAGCTGTTTTTT. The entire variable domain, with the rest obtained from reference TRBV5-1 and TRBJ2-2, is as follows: KAGVTQTPRYLIKTRGQQVTLSCSPISGHRSVSWYQQTPGQGLQFLFEYFSETQRNKGNFPGRFSGRQFSNSRSEMNVSTLELGDSALYLCASSSQGPGELFFGEGSRLTVL.